The rows below give T cell receptor beta chains drawn from one sample of a study of T cells in Graves' hyperthyroidism and ophthalmopathy. TCRdb used MiXCR to reprocess the multiplex PCR reads, holding one entry per CDR3 protein. The table shows fewer than 350,000 distinct CDR3 sequences, with less than 15% occurring only once. Material: blood. The receptor set was obtained from a woman aged 30 to 39 with Graves' hyperthyroidism that later progressed to Graves' ophthalmopathy. Each CDR3 is given with its conserved first and last residue.

V: TRBV28
length: 17
J: TRBJ2-3
CDR3: CASSRQKGRGITDTQYF

V: TRBV10-3
length: 12
J: TRBJ1-5
CDR3: CAISPEGQPQHF

V: TRBV28
length: 15
J: TRBJ1-2
CDR3: CASSPRGQGVYGYTF

V: TRBV19
length: 13
J: TRBJ1-1
CDR3: CASRYDRYTEAFF

V: TRBV18
length: 14
J: TRBJ1-2
CDR3: CASSPPGAGYGYTF

V: TRBV6-2/TRBV6-3
length: 18
J: TRBJ2-5
CDR3: CASSYVTRRLGLEETQYF

V: TRBV4-1
length: 17
J: TRBJ2-1
CDR3: CASSQEQQGVEGGEQFF

V: TRBV30
length: 13
J: TRBJ2-7
CDR3: CAWSQEEDYEQYF

V: TRBV20-1
length: 18
J: TRBJ2-1
CDR3: CSANSVLAGGPSYNEQFF

V: TRBV5-1
length: 15
J: TRBJ1-1
CDR3: CASSLAGQGADEAFF

V: TRBV11-2
length: 13
J: TRBJ1-2
CDR3: CASSSGFTEGYTF

V: TRBV7-8
length: 18
J: TRBJ2-2
CDR3: CASSLFLAGEARTGELFF